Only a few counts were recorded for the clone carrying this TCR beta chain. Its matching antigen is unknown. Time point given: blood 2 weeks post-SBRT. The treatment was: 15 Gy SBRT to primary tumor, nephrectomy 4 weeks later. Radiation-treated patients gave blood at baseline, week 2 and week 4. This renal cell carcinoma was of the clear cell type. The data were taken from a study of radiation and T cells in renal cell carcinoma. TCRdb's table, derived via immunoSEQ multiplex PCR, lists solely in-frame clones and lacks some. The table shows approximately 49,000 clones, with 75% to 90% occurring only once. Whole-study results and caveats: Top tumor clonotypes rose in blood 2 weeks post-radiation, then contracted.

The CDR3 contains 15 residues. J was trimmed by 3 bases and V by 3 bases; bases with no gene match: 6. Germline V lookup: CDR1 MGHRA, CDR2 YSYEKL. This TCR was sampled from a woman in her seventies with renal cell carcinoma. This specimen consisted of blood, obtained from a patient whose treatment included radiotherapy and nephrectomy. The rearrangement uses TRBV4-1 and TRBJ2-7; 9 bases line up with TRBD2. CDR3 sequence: CASSHSSGKYYEQYF. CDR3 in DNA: TGCGCCAGCAGCCATTCTAGCGGGAAGTACTACGAGCAGTACTTC.